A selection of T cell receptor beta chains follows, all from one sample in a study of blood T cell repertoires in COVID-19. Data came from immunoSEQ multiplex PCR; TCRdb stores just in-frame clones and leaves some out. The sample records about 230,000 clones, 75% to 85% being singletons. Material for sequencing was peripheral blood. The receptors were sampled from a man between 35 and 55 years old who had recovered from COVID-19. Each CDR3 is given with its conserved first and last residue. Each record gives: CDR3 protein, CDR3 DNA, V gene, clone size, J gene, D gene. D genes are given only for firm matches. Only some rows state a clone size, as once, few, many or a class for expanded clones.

CDR3: CASSLELAELTDTQYF
DNA: TGCGCCAGCAGCTTGGAACTAGCGGAGCTCACAGATACGCAGTATTTT
V: TRBV5-1
size: -
J: TRBJ2-3
D: TRBD2

CDR3: CASSFQGTEAFF
DNA: TGTGCCAGCAGTTTCCAGGGCACTGAAGCTTTCTTT
V: TRBV12-3/TRBV12-4
size: -
J: TRBJ1-1
D: -

CDR3: CASRSQGSEQYF
DNA: TGTGCCAGCAGGTCACAGGGTTCCGAGCAGTACTTC
V: TRBV6-5
size: -
J: TRBJ2-7
D: -

CDR3: CASSLVPPNSYTEAFF
DNA: TGTGCCAGCAGTTTAGTCCCACCTAACAGTTACACTGAAGCTTTCTTT
V: TRBV27
size: -
J: TRBJ1-1
D: -

CDR3: CASSQNPRSYEQYF
DNA: TGCGCCAGCAGCCAAAACCCCCGGTCCTACGAGCAGTACTTC
V: TRBV4-3
size: few
J: TRBJ2-7
D: -

CDR3: CASGRERHTIYF
DNA: TGTGCCAGCGGCAGAGAGAGGCACACCATATATTTT
V: TRBV2
size: -
J: TRBJ1-3
D: -

CDR3: CASSLGSGRRSYGYTF
DNA: TGCGCCAGCAGCTTGGGCTCAGGGCGGAGAAGCTATGGCTACACCTTC
V: TRBV5-1
size: few
J: TRBJ1-2
D: -

CDR3: CASSPDGQGAYNEQFF
DNA: TGCGCCAGCAGCCCGGACGGACAGGGGGCCTACAATGAGCAGTTCTTC
V: TRBV5-1
size: -
J: TRBJ2-1
D: TRBD1

CDR3: CASSPPGGNYGYTF
DNA: TGTGCCAGCAGCCCCCCCGGGGGTAACTATGGCTACACCTTC
V: TRBV7-2
size: -
J: TRBJ1-2
D: -

CDR3: CAWSLTGDNYGYTF
DNA: TGTGCCTGGAGTCTGACAGGGGATAACTATGGCTACACCTTC
V: TRBV30
size: -
J: TRBJ1-2
D: TRBD1

CDR3: CASSFSLDTQYF
DNA: TGTGCCAGCAGTTTTTCCTTGGATACGCAGTATTTT
V: TRBV12-3/TRBV12-4
size: -
J: TRBJ2-3
D: -

CDR3: CASSFWGRETQYF
DNA: TGTGCCAGCAGCTTTTGGGGCCGGGAGACCCAGTACTTC
V: TRBV11-2
size: -
J: TRBJ2-5
D: -

CDR3: CASSLARRVYEQYF
DNA: TGTGCCAGCAGCTTGGCGCGCAGGGTCTACGAGCAGTACTTC
V: TRBV5-6
size: -
J: TRBJ2-7
D: -

CDR3: CASSQDPLFLAGGPTYNEQFF
DNA: TGCGCCAGCAGCCAAGATCCGCTTTTCCTAGCGGGAGGGCCCACCTACAATGAGCAGTTCTTC
V: TRBV4-3
size: -
J: TRBJ2-1
D: TRBD2

CDR3: CASSLTPGQGTEKLFF
DNA: TGTGCCAGCAGCTTGACACCGGGACAGGGTACTGAAAAACTGTTTTTT
V: TRBV5-6
size: -
J: TRBJ1-4
D: TRBD1

CDR3: CASSQGALYNSPLHF
DNA: TGCGCCAGCAGCCAAGGGGCCCTCTATAATTCACCCCTCCACTTT
V: TRBV4-3
size: -
J: TRBJ1-6
D: -

CDR3: CASSLGTRGRTQDTQYF
DNA: TGTGCCAGCAGCTTGGGTACGCGGGGGAGAACACAGGATACGCAGTATTTT
V: TRBV5-8
size: -
J: TRBJ2-3
D: TRBD2

CDR3: CASSSKRELPYYEQYF
DNA: TGTGCCAGCAGCTCCAAAAGGGAGCTCCCCTACTACGAGCAGTACTTC
V: TRBV5-6
size: once
J: TRBJ2-7
D: -

CDR3: CASSSSGQGAYEQYF
DNA: TGTGCCAGCAGTTCCTCGGGACAGGGGGCTTACGAGCAGTACTTC
V: TRBV27
size: -
J: TRBJ2-7
D: TRBD1

CDR3: CASSHGTSGDTGELFF
DNA: TGTGCCAGCAGCCACGGGACTAGCGGAGACACCGGGGAGCTGTTTTTT
V: TRBV9
size: few
J: TRBJ2-2
D: TRBD2

CDR3: CASSLRPSSYNSPLHF
DNA: TGTGCCAGCAGTCTCAGGCCCAGCTCCTATAATTCACCCCTCCACTTT
V: TRBV28
size: -
J: TRBJ1-6
D: -

CDR3: CASSSWVQGVRETQYF
DNA: TGTGCTAGCAGCTCCTGGGTTCAGGGGGTTCGGGAGACCCAGTACTTC
V: TRBV7-7
size: -
J: TRBJ2-5
D: TRBD1

CDR3: CASSETLAGGQRKIF
DNA: TGTGCCAGCAGTGAAACACTAGCGGGGGGGCAACGTAAGATCTTC
V: TRBV27
size: -
J: TRBJ2-1
D: TRBD2

CDR3: CASSQYLFGYDYGYTF
DNA: TGTGCCAGCAGCCAATATTTGTTCGGGTATGACTATGGCTACACCTTC
V: TRBV16
size: -
J: TRBJ1-2
D: -

CDR3: CASSLVGALTYEQYF
DNA: TGTGCCAGCAGCTTAGTTGGGGCACTAACCTACGAGCAGTACTTC
V: TRBV7-2
size: -
J: TRBJ2-7
D: -

CDR3: CASSATSGGPTSTDTQYF
DNA: TGTGCCAGCAGCGCCACTAGCGGGGGTCCTACTAGCACAGATACGCAGTATTTT
V: TRBV9
size: -
J: TRBJ2-3
D: TRBD2

CDR3: CASSRGQQGVGEQYF
DNA: TGTGCCAGTAGTCGAGGCCAGCAGGGGGTCGGGGAGCAGTACTTC
V: TRBV19
size: -
J: TRBJ2-7
D: TRBD1

CDR3: CASSWGQGFYYTF
DNA: TGTGCCAGTAGTTGGGGACAGGGATTTTACTACACCTTC
V: TRBV19
size: -
J: TRBJ1-2
D: TRBD1

CDR3: CASSDPTGAGNTIYF
DNA: TGTGCCAGCAGTGATCCGACAGGGGCTGGAAACACCATATATTTT
V: TRBV25-1
size: -
J: TRBJ1-3
D: TRBD1

CDR3: CASRSSAVGSEQYF
DNA: TGCGCCAGCAGATCCTCAGCGGTGGGATCCGAGCAGTACTTC
V: TRBV5-1
size: few
J: TRBJ2-7
D: -

CDR3: CASSPSGELVFF
DNA: TGTGCCAGCAGTCCCTCGGGGGAGTTGGTTTTCTTC
V: TRBV6-6
size: -
J: TRBJ2-7
D: -

CDR3: CATSREGRGNQPQHF
DNA: TGTGCCACCAGCAGAGAAGGCAGGGGGAATCAGCCCCAGCATTTT
V: TRBV15
size: -
J: TRBJ1-5
D: TRBD1

CDR3: CASSTGASTEAFF
DNA: TGCGCCAGCAGCACGGGAGCGAGCACTGAAGCTTTCTTT
V: TRBV5-1
size: -
J: TRBJ1-1
D: -

CDR3: CASSRRRSGNRGQTTFTYEQYF
DNA: TGTGCCAGCAGTCGAAGGAGGTCTGGTAATCGGGGACAGACAACCTTTACCTACGAGCAGTACTTC
V: TRBV6-6
size: -
J: TRBJ2-7
D: TRBD1

CDR3: CASTPGQGDVSYEQYF
DNA: TGTGCCAGCACCCCGGGACAGGGGGATGTCTCCTACGAGCAGTACTTC
V: TRBV27
size: -
J: TRBJ2-7
D: TRBD1

CDR3: CASSPEEDTQYF
DNA: TGTGCCAGCAGCCCCGAGGAAGATACGCAGTATTTT
V: TRBV7-6
size: -
J: TRBJ2-3
D: -

CDR3: CASSSGQGLQETQYF
DNA: TGTGCCAGCAGCTCGGGACAGGGACTCCAAGAGACCCAGTACTTC
V: TRBV5-4
size: -
J: TRBJ2-5
D: TRBD1

CDR3: CASSPTGGNVHEQYF
DNA: TGTGCCAGCAGCCCAACTGGGGGGAATGTCCACGAGCAGTACTTC
V: TRBV5-4
size: once
J: TRBJ2-7
D: -

CDR3: CSVEGWSSTDTQYF
DNA: TGCAGCGTTGAAGGGTGGAGCAGCACAGATACGCAGTATTTT
V: TRBV29-1
size: -
J: TRBJ2-3
D: -

CDR3: CASSLGTSWYF
DNA: TGTGCCAGCAGCCTTGGGACTAGCTGGTACTTC
V: TRBV5-6
size: few
J: TRBJ2-7
D: TRBD2

CDR3: CASSSAWAGYYGYTF
DNA: TGTGCCAGCAGCTCCGCTTGGGCAGGTTACTATGGCTACACCTTC
V: TRBV7-9
size: -
J: TRBJ1-2
D: -

CDR3: CASSLGAGTGKTLHF
DNA: TGTGCCAGCAGCTTGGGGGCGGGGACAGGGAAAACCCTCCACTTT
V: TRBV5-4
size: few
J: TRBJ1-6
D: TRBD1

CDR3: CASSLTGSLLTEAFF
DNA: TGTGCCAGCAGCTTGACAGGGAGCCTTCTCACTGAAGCTTTCTTT
V: TRBV5-4
size: -
J: TRBJ1-1
D: -

CDR3: CASTARSSDTQYF
DNA: TGTGCCAGCACGGCTAGAAGCTCAGATACGCAGTATTTT
V: TRBV12-3/TRBV12-4
size: -
J: TRBJ2-3
D: -

CDR3: CASTPMGGSSIYEQYF
DNA: TGCGCCAGCACCCCCATGGGTGGGAGTAGTATCTACGAGCAGTACTTC
V: TRBV5-1
size: -
J: TRBJ2-7
D: -

CDR3: CASSRGRQETQYF
DNA: TGTGCCAGCAGCCGGGGAAGACAAGAGACCCAGTACTTC
V: TRBV7-2
size: few
J: TRBJ2-5
D: -

CDR3: CASSVGGRAYEQYF
DNA: TGTGCCAGCAGCGTAGGCGGGAGAGCCTACGAGCAGTACTTC
V: TRBV9
size: -
J: TRBJ2-7
D: TRBD2

CDR3: CSASPNANYGYTF
DNA: TGCAGTGCTAGTCCTAACGCCAACTATGGCTACACCTTC
V: TRBV20-1
size: -
J: TRBJ1-2
D: -

CDR3: CASSSLPSGGLGGETQYF
DNA: TGCGCCAGCAGCTCTCTACCTAGCGGGGGCCTAGGGGGAGAGACCCAGTACTTC
V: TRBV5-1
size: -
J: TRBJ2-5
D: TRBD2

CDR3: CASSLGTGLEQYF
DNA: TGTGCCAGCAGCTTAGGGACAGGCCTCGAGCAGTACTTC
V: TRBV11-2
size: once
J: TRBJ2-7
D: TRBD1

CDR3: CASSLETDSTGELFF
DNA: TGTGCCAGCAGCTTGGAGACAGACAGCACCGGGGAGCTGTTTTTT
V: TRBV5-4
size: few
J: TRBJ2-2
D: -

CDR3: CASSELAGERDTQYF
DNA: TGTGCCAGCAGTGAACTAGCGGGAGAGAGAGATACGCAGTATTTT
V: TRBV6-1
size: -
J: TRBJ2-3
D: TRBD2

CDR3: CASGWELEAFF
DNA: TGTGCCAGCGGTTGGGAGTTGGAAGCTTTCTTT
V: TRBV19
size: once
J: TRBJ1-1
D: -

CDR3: CAISGGTGAPNTEAFF
DNA: TGTGCCATCAGTGGGGGGACAGGGGCCCCGAACACTGAAGCTTTCTTT
V: TRBV10-3
size: few
J: TRBJ1-1
D: TRBD1